These 7 T cell receptor beta chains originate from one sample sequenced in a study of OX40 agonist ivuxolimab in advanced cancers. The repertoire was sequenced with immunoSEQ multiplex PCR; TCRdb's copy has only in-frame clones and lacks some. The top ten hold 11% of the sample, which has roughly 50,000 clones, 88% seen once. Specimen: CD4+ or CD8+ T cells sorted from blood, collected in a trial of the OX40 agonist ivuxolimab. Every receptor here comes from an adult with an advanced solid tumor such as melanoma, head and neck, liver or kidney cancer.

The chain uses TRBV19 and TRBJ2-7; the match to TRBD2 covers 7 bases. Germline trimming cut 5 bases from V and 4 bases from J; bases unmatched to any gene: 5. Germline V lookup: CDR1 LNHDA, CDR2 SQIVND (reference sequence). The CDR3 has 13 residues. CDR3 coding DNA: TGTGCCAGTAGTGCGGGAGCAGGGTACGAGCAGTACGTC. Translating it yields CASSAGAGYEQYV.

The CDR3 is CASSRVTSGGTDTQYF. Written as DNA, the CDR3 is TGTGCCAGCAGCCGCGTGACTAGCGGAGGCACAGATACGCAGTATTTT. The V and J genes are TRBV5-6 and TRBJ2-3; 9 nucleotides agree with TRBD2. The V segment lost 4 bases and the J segment 1 base; nucleotides outside the gene matches: 7. The CDR3 has 16 residues. Germline V gene lookup returns CDR1 SGHDT and CDR2 YYEEEE.

The genes are TRBV9 and TRBJ1-4; TRBD1 is a possible D gene (5 bases). The CDR3 runs 16 residues. V was cut by 3 bases and J by 0 bases, with 12 bases left in between. Germline CDR1 and CDR2: SGDLS and YYNGEE. The CDR3 reads CASSDDSGATNEKLFF. For the CDR3, the DNA is TGTGCCAGCAGCGACGACAGCGGCGCAACTAATGAAAAACTGTTTTTT. The variable domain in full, with the rest retrieved from reference TRBV9 and TRBJ1-4, is DSGVTQTPKHLITATGQRVTLRCSPRSGDLSVYWYQQSLDQGLQFLIQYYNGEERAKGNILERFSAQQFPDLHSELNLSSLELGDSALYFCASSDDSGATNEKLFFGSGTQLSVL.

This chain uses TRBV6-1 with TRBJ2-7; D is unresolved. Trimming cost V 4 bases and J 4 bases, with 8 bases left between them. The CDR3 contains 12 residues. Germline CDR1 MNHNS, CDR2 SASEGT. In DNA, the CDR3 is TGTGCCAGCAGTGGGATCTCATACGAGCAGTACGTC. This translates into CASSGISYEQYV.

The rearrangement links TRBV9 to TRBJ1-1, with 8 bases that match TRBD1. CDR3 size: 16 residues. CDR1 is SGDLS and CDR2 is YYNGEE in the germline V gene. V gave up 0 bases and J gave up 2 bases; unmatched junction bases: 6. The CDR3 sequence is CASSVAGGVGNTEAFF. The CDR3 region has the DNA TGTGCCAGCAGCGTAGCAGGGGGCGTCGGAAACACTGAAGCTTTCTTT.

The V call is TRBV19, the J call TRBJ2-2; 8 bases align to TRBD2. The V gene's germline CDR1 is LNHDA and CDR2 SQIVND (reference sequence). The CDR3 has 17 residues. V trimming: 3 bases; J trimming: 4 bases; junction bases outside the gene matches: 10. The CDR3 protein is CASSILQTSERTGELFF. In DNA, the CDR3 is TGTGCCAGTAGTATCCTCCAGACTAGCGAACGCACCGGGGAGCTGTTTTTT.

The chain has TRBV6-5 and TRBJ1-5; D remains ambiguous. This CDR3 is built from 13 residues. Germline V lookup: CDR1 MNHEY, CDR2 SVGAGI. Trimming took 2 bases from V and 4 from J, leaving 6 bases between them. The CDR3 DNA reads as TGTGCCAGCAGTTACGGCGTAAATCAGCCCCAGCATTTT. Its translation is CASSYGVNQPQHF.